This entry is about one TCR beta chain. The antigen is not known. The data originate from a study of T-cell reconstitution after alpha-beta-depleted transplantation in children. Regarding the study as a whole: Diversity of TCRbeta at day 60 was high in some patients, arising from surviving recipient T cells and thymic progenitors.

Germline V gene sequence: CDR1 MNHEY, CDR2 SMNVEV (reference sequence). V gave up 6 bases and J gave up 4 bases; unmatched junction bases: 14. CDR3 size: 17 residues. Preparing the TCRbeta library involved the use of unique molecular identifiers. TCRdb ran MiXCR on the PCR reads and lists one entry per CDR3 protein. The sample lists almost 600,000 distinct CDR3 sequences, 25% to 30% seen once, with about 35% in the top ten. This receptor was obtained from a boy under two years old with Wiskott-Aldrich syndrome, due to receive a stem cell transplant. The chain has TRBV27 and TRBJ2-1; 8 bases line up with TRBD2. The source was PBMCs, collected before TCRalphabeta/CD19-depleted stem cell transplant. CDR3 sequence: CASRTNLAGPGYNEQFF. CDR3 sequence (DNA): TGTGCCAGCAGGACCAACCTAGCGGGCCCGGGGTACAATGAGCAGTTCTTC.